The 18 T cell receptor beta chains below were found in one sample sequenced in a study of cytomegalovirus exposure and HLA in healthy donors (dated by TCRdb to 2016 to 2017). The library relied on the immunoSEQ multiplex PCR assay. A mixture of 60 forward primers for TCR Vbeta segments and 13 reverse primers for TCR Jbeta segments was used in the multiplex PCR. TCRdb obtained this table from immuneACCESS and retained in-frame rearrangements with V and J assigned. These tables miss some clones; where compared with another copy, unresolved V genes account for less than half of the shortfall, and the remainder is unexplained. This sample holds 190,000 or so clones; around 75% were observed only once. The top ten constitute nearly 0.4% of the sample. The sequencing input was PBMCs. Every receptor here comes from a male donor in good health and CMV-seropositive.

This clone was detected a few times. The gene calls are TRBV10-3 and TRBJ1-2; the D is unclear. From germline, CDR1 is ENHRY and CDR2 SYGVKD. The CDR3 spans 14 residues. The V end was cut by 2 bases, the J end by 4 bases, with 11 bases between. The DNA for the CDR3 is TGTGCCATCAGTGAGATGGAGGTGTCCTATGGCTACACCTTC. Amino acid sequence: CAISEMEVSYGYTF.

DNA of the CDR3: TGTGCCAGCAGTGAATCTCTAGCGGGGGACGACAATGAGCAGTTCTTC. This sequence encodes CASSESLAGDDNEQFF. This rearrangement joins TRBV25-1 to TRBJ2-1, with 10 bases that match TRBD2. The CDR3 runs 16 residues. Unmatched junction bases numbered 5, after V lost 1 base and J lost 5 bases. Germline V lookup: CDR1 MGHDK, CDR2 SYGVNS.

The chain recombines TRBV5-4 with TRBJ1-3, with a weak D call TRBD1 (6 bases). The ends were cut back, 2 bases at V and 5 bases at J, with 14 bases in the middle. CDR3 length: 15 amino acids. Germline CDR1 reads SGHNT; CDR2 reads YYREEE (reference sequence). The DNA for the CDR3 is TGTGCCAGCAGCTTACCGGGACAAGAGAGAAACACCATATATTTT. Translation gives CASSLPGQERNTIYF.

The chain joins TRBV19 to TRBJ2-7; 9 bases are shared with TRBD1. Germline CDR1 reads LNHDA; CDR2 reads SQIVND (reference sequence). J lost 2 bases, V lost 5 bases, and 13 bases had no gene match. The CDR3 covers 17 residues. The CDR3 DNA sequence: TGTGCCAGTAGTCTGCAAGCTCTCGACAGGGGGGCCTACGAGCAGTACTTC. Translation gives CASSLQALDRGAYEQYF.

This clone was seen once. V is TRBV18 and J is TRBJ2-7; TRBD1 aligns across 12 bases. The trim removed 5 bases at V and 6 bases at J, leaving 5 bases unmatched. The CDR3 sequence is 14 residues long. Germline V gives CDR1 KGHSH, CDR2 LQKENI. CDR3 loop: CASSGPGQGAEQYF. CDR3 bases: TGTGCCAGCTCAGGTCCGGGACAGGGGGCCGAGCAGTACTTC.

The V and J genes are TRBV6-5 and TRBJ1-1, with D possibly being TRBD1 (5 bases). The CDR3 is made up of 13 amino acids. V lost 9 bases and J lost 5, with 16 bases in between. Looked up from germline, CDR1 is MNHEY and CDR2 is SVGAGI. The CDR3 sequence: CASKGPRVTEAFF. CDR3 bases: TGTGCCAGTAAAGGGCCCAGGGTAACTGAAGCTTTCTTT.

CDR3 loop: CASRQQGGAIYGYTF. The CDR3 region has the DNA TGTGCCAGCAGACAACAAGGGGGGGCAATTTATGGCTACACCTTC. This chain connects TRBV7-3 to TRBJ1-2; TRBD1 is a possible D gene (6 bases). The V gene's germline CDR1 is SGHTA and CDR2 FQGTGA. The CDR3 contains 15 residues. With 6 bases removed from V and 5 bases from J, the gap between germline ends came to 19 bases.

This clone was found a few times. The chain carries TRBV27 and TRBJ1-2; D not resolved. The CDR3 sequence is 13 residues long. The ends were cut back, 2 bases at V and 2 bases at J, with 6 bases in the middle. The germline V gene has CDR1 MNHEY and CDR2 SMNVEV (reference sequence). Written as DNA, the CDR3 is TGTGCCAGCAGTTTAGGGCCAAACTATGGCTACACCTTC. Protein product: CASSLGPNYGYTF.

The chain joins TRBV11-2 to TRBJ2-3, with 9 bases that match TRBD1. V dropped 4 bases and J dropped 1; count of bases not matched to a gene: 12. The germline V gene has CDR1 SGHAT and CDR2 FQNNGV. This CDR3 has 18 amino acids. The CDR3 loop reads CASSSLRGTGWGTDTQYF. CDR3 bases: TGTGCCAGCAGCTCCCTACGGGGGACAGGGTGGGGCACAGATACGCAGTATTTT.

The chain couples TRBV18 to TRBJ1-1; no clear D gene. V lost 4 bases, J lost 3 bases, and 15 bases lay in between. Per germline, CDR1 KGHSH and CDR2 LQKENI. The CDR3 length is 15 residues. The CDR3 sequence: CASSLATGGDTEAFF. DNA of the CDR3: TGTGCCAGCTCACTTGCGACTGGCGGGGACACTGAAGCTTTCTTT.

The V gene is TRBV19, the J gene TRBJ2-5; TRBD2 aligns across 9 bases. CDR3 length equals 14 residues. Germline lookup yields CDR1 LNHDA and CDR2 SQIVND (reference sequence). V trimming: 6 bases; J trimming: 1 base; junction bases outside the gene matches: 3. The CDR3 nucleotides read TGTGCCAGTAGGCCTAGCGGGGTCCAAGAGACCCAGTACTTC. This sequence encodes CASRPSGVQETQYF.

The CDR3 reads CASGPGQYNSPLHF. The CDR3 DNA reads as TGTGCCAGCGGACCGGGACAGTATAATTCACCCCTCCACTTT. The rearrangement links TRBV4-2 to TRBJ1-6; 7 bases are a match to TRBD1. CDR1 and CDR2 from the germline V gene are LGHNA and YNFKEQ. CDR3 length: 14 residues. V lost 8 bases and J lost 4; bases outside the gene matches: 5.

The chain uses TRBV5-1 and TRBJ2-3; 10 positions match TRBD2. There are 16 residues in the CDR3. V shed 0 bases and J 2 bases; nucleotides not matched to a gene: 3. Germline CDR1 is SGHRS and CDR2 is YFSETQ. The CDR3 loop reads CASSLDLAGATDTQYF. The DNA for the CDR3 is TGCGCCAGCAGCTTGGATCTAGCGGGGGCCACAGATACGCAGTATTTT.

This chain links TRBV15 with TRBJ2-2; D unclear. The ends were cut back, 0 bases at V and 5 bases at J, with 4 bases in the middle. The germline CDR1 and CDR2 sequences are LNHNV and YYDKDF (reference sequence). This CDR3 has 13 residues. The chain's CDR3 is CATSRDETGELFF. In nucleotides, the CDR3 is TGTGCCACCAGCAGAGACGAGACCGGGGAGCTGTTTTTT.

This clone was detected only once. The V and J genes are TRBV5-1 and TRBJ1-3; 7 positions agree with TRBD1. After removal of 4 bases from V and 4 bases from J, the junction contained 5 bases not matched to a gene. Germline assignment: CDR1 SGHRS and CDR2 YFSETQ. The CDR3 length is 14 residues. The DNA of the CDR3 is TGCGCCAGCAGCCAGGGGGGAGCCGGAAACACCATATATTTT. Protein product: CASSQGGAGNTIYF.

V and J are TRBV9 and TRBJ1-1, with 7 bases identical to TRBD1. This CDR3 has 15 residues. Per the germline V gene, CDR1 is SGDLS and CDR2 is YYNGEE. After removal of 0 bases from V and 4 bases from J, the junction contained 6 bases not matched to a gene. The CDR3 bases are TGTGCCAGCAGCGTAGAACCAGGGGGAGGCACTGAAGCTTTCTTT. Amino acid sequence: CASSVEPGGGTEAFF.

The gene calls are TRBV11-2 and TRBJ2-1, with D hard to call. The CDR3 has 12 amino acids. Trimming cost V 1 base and J 7 bases, with 5 bases left between them. From germline, CDR1 is SGHAT and CDR2 FQNNGV. CDR3 residues: CASSLGMNEQFF. CDR3 DNA: TGTGCCAGCAGCTTAGGTATGAATGAGCAGTTCTTC.

J is TRBJ1-1 and V is TRBV7-3; weak D call: TRBD1 (5 bases). The germline V gene has CDR1 SGHTA and CDR2 FQGTGA. The V gene lost 1 base and the J gene lost 9 bases, with 18 bases spanning the gap. The length of the CDR3 is 15 residues. In DNA, the CDR3 is TGTGCCAGCAGCTTAAAGGCCCGGCAGGACATTAAAGCTTTCTTT. This translates into CASSLKARQDIKAFF.